This TCR beta chain was recorded in a study of regulatory T cells in long-lasting Graves disease. Combining iRepertoire HTBI primers with Arm-PCR of CDR3 regions, the authors built TCR beta libraries. Using its own MiXCR run on the multiplex PCR reads, TCRdb lists one record per CDR3 protein. The top ten clones hold around 25% of a sample with fewer than 550,000 distinct CDR3 sequences, roughly 16% of them seen once. The V gene's germline CDR1 is SEHNR and CDR2 FQNEAQ (reference sequence). The CDR3 totals 14 residues. The V gene end was trimmed by 7 bases and the J gene end by 3 bases; junction bases not matched to a gene: 7. The sample's time point: newly diagnosed GD, antithyroid drugs for less than 3 months. There was RNA extracted from PBMCs, and the TCR library was made from it. This clonotype was detected ten times or more. This same sample was also taken into another study, of T cells in Graves' hyperthyroidism and ophthalmopathy.

The chain uses TRBV7-9 and TRBJ1-1; TRBD1 aligns across 8 bases. Sequencing was performed on peripheral blood mononuclear cells (PBMCs), taken at new diagnosis, from a patient treated with antithyroid drugs. This sequence originates from a woman aged 35-60 years with Graves disease. CDR3 in DNA: TGTGCCAGCACCCCGGGACAGGACTACACTGAAGCTTTCTTT. It specifies CASTPGQDYTEAFF.